This T cell receptor (beta chain) was profiled in a study of cytomegalovirus exposure and HLA in healthy donors. In regard to this clone: Antigen: not known.

Findings and limits, study-wide: TCR beta chain V- and J-gene trimming was linked, in a later analysis, to a missense variant in DCLRE1C.

Donors likely had unrecorded immune exposures despite being nominally healthy when sampled. 13 Jbeta primers and 60 Vbeta primers were used for the PCR. Produced via immunoSEQ multiplex PCR; TCRdb's table is partial and in-frame only. The repertoire holds about 190,000 clones, around 85% seen once, with around 4% in the top ten. This TCR was sampled from a man between 50 and 59 years old in good health and CMV-seronegative. Sequencing was performed on PBMCs.

CDR3 nucleotides: TGCGCCAGCAGCCAGGTTCAGGGTGCCCACGAGCAGTACTTC. Translating it yields CASSQVQGAHEQYF. The chain joins TRBV4-1 to TRBJ2-7, with D perhaps TRBD1 (5 bases). Germline CDR1 and CDR2: MGHRA and YSYEKL. The V end lost 3 bases, the J end lost 5 bases, and 14 bases lay between the germline ends. There are 14 residues in the CDR3.